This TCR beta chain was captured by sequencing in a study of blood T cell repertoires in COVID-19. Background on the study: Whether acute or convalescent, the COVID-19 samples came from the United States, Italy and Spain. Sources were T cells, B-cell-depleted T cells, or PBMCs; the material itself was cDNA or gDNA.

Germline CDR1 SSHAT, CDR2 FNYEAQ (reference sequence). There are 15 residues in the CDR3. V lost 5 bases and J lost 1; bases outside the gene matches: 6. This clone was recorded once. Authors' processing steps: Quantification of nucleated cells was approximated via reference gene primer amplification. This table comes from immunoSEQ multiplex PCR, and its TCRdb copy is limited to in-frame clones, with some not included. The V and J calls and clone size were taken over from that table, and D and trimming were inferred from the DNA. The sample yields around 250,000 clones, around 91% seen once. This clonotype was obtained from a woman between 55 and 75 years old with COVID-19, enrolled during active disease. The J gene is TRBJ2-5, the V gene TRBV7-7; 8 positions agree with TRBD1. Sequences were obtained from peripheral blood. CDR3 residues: CASSARQGFQETQYF. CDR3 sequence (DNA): TGTGCCAGCAGCGCGCGACAGGGGTTCCAAGAGACCCAGTACTTC.